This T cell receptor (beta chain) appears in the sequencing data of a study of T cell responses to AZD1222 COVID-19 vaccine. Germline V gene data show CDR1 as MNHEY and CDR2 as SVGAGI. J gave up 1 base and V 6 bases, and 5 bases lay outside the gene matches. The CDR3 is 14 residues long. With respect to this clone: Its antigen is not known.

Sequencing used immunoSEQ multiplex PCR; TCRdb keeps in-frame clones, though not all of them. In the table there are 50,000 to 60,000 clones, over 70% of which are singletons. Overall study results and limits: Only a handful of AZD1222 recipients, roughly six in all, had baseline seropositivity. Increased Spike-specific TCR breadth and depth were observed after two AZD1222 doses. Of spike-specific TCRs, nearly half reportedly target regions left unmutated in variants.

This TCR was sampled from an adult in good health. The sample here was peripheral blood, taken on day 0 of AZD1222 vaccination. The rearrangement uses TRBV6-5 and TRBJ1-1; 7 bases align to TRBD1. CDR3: CASRMYRGNTEAFF. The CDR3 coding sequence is TGTGCCAGCAGGATGTACAGGGGGAACACTGAAGCTTTCTTT.